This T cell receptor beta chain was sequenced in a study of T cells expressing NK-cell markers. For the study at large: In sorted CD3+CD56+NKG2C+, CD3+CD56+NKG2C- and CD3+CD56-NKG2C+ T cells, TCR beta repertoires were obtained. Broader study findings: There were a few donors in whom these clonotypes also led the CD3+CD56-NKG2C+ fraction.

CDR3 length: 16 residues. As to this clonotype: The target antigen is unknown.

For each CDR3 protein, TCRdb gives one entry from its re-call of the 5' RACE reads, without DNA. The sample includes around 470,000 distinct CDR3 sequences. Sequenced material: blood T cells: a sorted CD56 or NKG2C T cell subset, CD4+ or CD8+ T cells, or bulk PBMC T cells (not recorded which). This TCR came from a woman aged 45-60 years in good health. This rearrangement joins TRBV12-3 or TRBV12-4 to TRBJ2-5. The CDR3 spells CASQPRGSWYQETQYF.